The following is a T cell receptor (beta chain) sequence with its context. Germline loops: CDR1 SGHRS, CDR2 YFSETQ. CDR3 length: 16 residues. The ends lost 3 bases at V and 0 bases at J; junction bases unmatched: 8. The data were produced by immunoSEQ multiplex PCR, yet TCRdb's version contains in-frame clones alone and is incomplete. The sample contains around 3,000 clones, approximately 96% of which appear only once. This sample's time point: recipient sample about 28 days before transplant, after cytoreduction. This entry belongs to a study of T cell clonotyping in hematopoietic cell transplantation.

V and J are TRBV5-1 and TRBJ1-2; 7 bases align to TRBD1. The TCR comes from a woman in her 50s with chronic myeloid leukemia. Some clones in this sample may be carry-over from other donors' samples. This sample comprised peripheral blood mononuclear cells, obtained before stem cell transplant. CDR3 sequence (DNA): TGCGCCAGCAGCTCGGCCGGGACAGCTTCTAACTATGGCTACACCTTC. It encodes CASSSAGTASNYGYTF.